This TCR beta chain was captured by sequencing in a study of Tregs in tolerant kidney transplant recipients. TCRdb's table, derived via immunoSEQ multiplex PCR, lists solely in-frame clones and lacks some. In the table there are approximately 30,000 clones, 82% of which are singletons. Worth noting for this clone: Antigen unknown.

CDR3 length equals 14 residues. Trimming left V 4 bases short and J 1 base short, with 10 bases between. The germline V gene encodes CDR1 SGHNT and CDR2 YENEEA. Study-wide results and caveats: This study did not directly address biological reproducibility. The small number of patients limits these findings pending further validation. Activated donor B cell expansion appeared to reveal the most relevant donor-specific TCRbeta repertoire.

The gene calls are TRBV11-3 and TRBJ1-1; D is undetermined. This receptor was obtained from a human donor in good health. The sequencing input was Tregs from blood cultured with allogeneic cells. CDR3 amino acids: CASSYQGWNTEAFF. The CDR3 nucleotides read TGTGCCAGCAGCTACCAAGGGTGGAACACTGAAGCTTTCTTT.